Each of the 5 T cell receptor beta chains below was sequenced from the same sample in a study of T cells in Graves' hyperthyroidism and ophthalmopathy. RNA transcripts served as the template for amplifying TCR beta CDR3 regions. First-round RT-PCR targeting the TCR CDR3 was performed with the HTBI primer set. TCRdb ran MiXCR on the multiplex PCR reads and lists one entry per CDR3 protein. The table has about 520,000 distinct CDR3 sequences, around 22% seen once. The sequencing input was blood. The receptor source for this set is a woman in her 30s with Graves' ophthalmopathy.

This clonotype was seen at least ten times. The genes are TRBV29-1 and TRBJ1-2, with D possibly being TRBD1 (6 bases). The CDR3 is made up of 14 amino acids. V was shortened by 6 bases and J by 2 bases, with 16 bases between the two germline ends. CDR1 and CDR2 (germline): SQVTM, ANQGSEA. The CDR3 reads CSVDRPPGNYGYTF. The CDR3 coding sequence is TGCAGCGTCGACAGGCCACCGGGAAACTATGGCTACACCTTC.

This clonotype was recorded many times. This sequence joins TRBV7-3 and TRBJ2-7; D unclear. The CDR3 sequence is 14 residues long. CDR1 is SGHTA and CDR2 is FQGTGA in the germline V gene. V shed 5 bases and J shed 5 bases, with 16 bases lying between them. The CDR3 DNA sequence: TGTGCCAGCAGCCTAGACCCACTCGGAGACGAGCAGTACTTC. This sequence encodes CASSLDPLGDEQYF.

This clonotype was detected many times. One junction end disagrees with the germline gene, perhaps due to a read error. J is TRBJ1-5 and V is TRBV20-1; possibly TRBD1 for D (6 bases). The V gene's germline CDR1 is DFQATT and CDR2 SNEGSKA (reference sequence). The CDR3 totals 13 residues. In nucleotides, the CDR3 is TGCAGTGCCGGACAGACCCTGAATCAGTCCCAGCATTTT. Translated: CSAGQTLNQSQHF.

This clonotype was picked up many times. The genes are TRBV5-1 and TRBJ1-1; D may be TRBD1 (5 bases). Germline V gives CDR1 SGHRS, CDR2 YFSETQ. This CDR3 contains 15 residues. The ends were cut back, 3 bases at V and 1 base at J, with 13 bases in the middle. The CDR3 bases are TGCGCCAGCAGCTCGGTAATCGGGGCGAACACTGAAGCTTTCTTT. Translation gives CASSSVIGANTEAFF. Filled out from reference TRBV5-1 and TRBJ1-1, the complete variable domain reads KAGVTQTPRYLIKTRGQQVTLSCSPISGHRSVSWYQQTPGQGLQFLFEYFSETQRNKGNFPGRFSGRQFSNSRSEMNVSTLELGDSALYLCASSSVIGANTEAFFGQGTRLTVV.

This clonotype was picked up many times. The chain uses TRBV25-1 and TRBJ2-5, with 9 bases aligning to TRBD1. J gave up 5 bases and V 3 bases, and 4 bases lay outside the gene matches. Germline V gene sequence: CDR1 MGHDK, CDR2 SYGVNS. The CDR3 has 14 amino acids. The CDR3 DNA reads as TGTGCCAGCAGTGAGGACAGGGGTTTCGAGACCCAGTACTTC. Its translation is CASSEDRGFETQYF.